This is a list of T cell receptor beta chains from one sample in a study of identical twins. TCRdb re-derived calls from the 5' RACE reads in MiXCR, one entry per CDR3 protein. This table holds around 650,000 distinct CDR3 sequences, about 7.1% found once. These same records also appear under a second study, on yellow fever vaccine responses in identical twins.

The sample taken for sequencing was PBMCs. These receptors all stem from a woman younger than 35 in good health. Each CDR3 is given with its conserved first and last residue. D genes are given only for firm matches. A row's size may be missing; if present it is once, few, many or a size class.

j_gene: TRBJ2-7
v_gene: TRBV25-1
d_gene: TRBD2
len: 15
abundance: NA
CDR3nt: TGTGCCAGCAGTGAAGCGGGAGGGGCTGGCTACGAGCAGTACTTC
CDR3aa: CASSEAGGAGYEQYF

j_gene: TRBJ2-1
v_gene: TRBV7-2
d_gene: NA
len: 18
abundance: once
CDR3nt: TGTACCTTCAGTTTAGCGCACGCGGGGAAAGTTTACTACAATGAGCAGTTCTTC
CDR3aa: CTFSLAHAGKVYYNEQFF

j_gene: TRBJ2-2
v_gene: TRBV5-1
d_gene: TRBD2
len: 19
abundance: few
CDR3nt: TGCGCCAGCAGTGGGCAACTAGCGGGACCCTCCGGGGGCACCGGGGAGCTGTTTTTT
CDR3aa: CASSGQLAGPSGGTGELFF

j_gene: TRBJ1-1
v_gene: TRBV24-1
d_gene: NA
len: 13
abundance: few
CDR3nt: TGTGCCATCGCAGACGGATTGAACACTGAAGCTTTCTTT
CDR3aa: CAIADGLNTEAFF

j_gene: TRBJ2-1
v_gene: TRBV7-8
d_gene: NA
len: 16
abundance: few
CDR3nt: TGTGCCAGCAGCTCCAGGCTGGGGGACTCCTACAATGAGCAGTTCTTC
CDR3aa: CASSSRLGDSYNEQFF

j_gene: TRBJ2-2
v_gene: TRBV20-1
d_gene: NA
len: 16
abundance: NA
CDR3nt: TGCAGTGCCCGAGCCGGGGGGACAGTGAACACCGGGGAGCTGTTTTTT
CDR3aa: CSARAGGTVNTGELFF

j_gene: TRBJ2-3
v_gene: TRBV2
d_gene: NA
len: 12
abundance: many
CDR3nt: TGTGCCAGCAGTGTACACACAGATACGCAGTATTTT
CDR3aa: CASSVHTDTQYF

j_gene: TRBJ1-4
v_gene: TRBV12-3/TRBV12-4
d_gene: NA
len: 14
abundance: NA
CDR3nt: TGTGCCAGCAGAAATGTCAGGGTTGGTGAAAAACTGTTTTTT
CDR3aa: CASRNVRVGEKLFF

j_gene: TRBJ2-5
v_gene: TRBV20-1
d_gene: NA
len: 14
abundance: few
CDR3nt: TGCAGTGCTTTACATCAGGGGAACCAAGAGACCCAGTACTTC
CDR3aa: CSALHQGNQETQYF

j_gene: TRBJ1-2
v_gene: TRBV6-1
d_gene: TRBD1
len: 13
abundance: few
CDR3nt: TGTGCCAGCAGTGCAGGGGGCTTCTATGGCTACACCTTC
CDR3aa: CASSAGGFYGYTF

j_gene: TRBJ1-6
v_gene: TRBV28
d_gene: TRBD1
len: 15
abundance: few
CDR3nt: TGTGCCAGCAGTATGACAGGGCCCTATAATTCACCCCTCCACTTT
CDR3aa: CASSMTGPYNSPLHF

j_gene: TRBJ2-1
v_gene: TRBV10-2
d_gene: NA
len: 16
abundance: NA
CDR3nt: TGCGCCAGCAGATTAGGAGTGGGAGTCTCCTACAATGAGCAGTTCTTC
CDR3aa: CASRLGVGVSYNEQFF

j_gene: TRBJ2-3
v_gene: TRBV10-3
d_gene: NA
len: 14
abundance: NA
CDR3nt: TGTGCCATCAGTGAGTTTGGCAGCACAGATACGCAGTATTTT
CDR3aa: CAISEFGSTDTQYF

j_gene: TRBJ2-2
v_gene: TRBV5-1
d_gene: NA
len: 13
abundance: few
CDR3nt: TGCGCCAGCAGCTATTCCGACTCCTGGGAGCTGTTTTTT
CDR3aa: CASSYSDSWELFF

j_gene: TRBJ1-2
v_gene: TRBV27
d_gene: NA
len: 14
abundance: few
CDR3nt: TGTGCCAGCAAATCCGGACTCCCAAGCGTTGGCTACACCTTC
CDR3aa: CASKSGLPSVGYTF

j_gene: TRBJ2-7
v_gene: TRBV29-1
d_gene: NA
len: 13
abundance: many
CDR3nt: TGCAGCGTTGCCCGTGCTAGCGCCCACGAGCAGTACTTC
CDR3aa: CSVARASAHEQYF

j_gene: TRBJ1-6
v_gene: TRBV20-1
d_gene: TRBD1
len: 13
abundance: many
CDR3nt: TGCAGCCCAACAGGGGGCAGTAATTCACCCCTCCACTTT
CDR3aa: CSPTGGSNSPLHF

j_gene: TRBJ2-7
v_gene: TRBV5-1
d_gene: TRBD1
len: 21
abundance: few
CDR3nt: TGCGCCAGCAGCTTGGCCCGCAATACCGGCCCGGGACAGGGAGGATTTTACGAGCAGTACTTC
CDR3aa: CASSLARNTGPGQGGFYEQYF

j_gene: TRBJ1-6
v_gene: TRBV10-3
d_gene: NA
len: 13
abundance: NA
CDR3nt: TGTGCCATCTCTCAGGAGGTCGCTTCACCCCTCCACTTT
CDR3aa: CAISQEVASPLHF

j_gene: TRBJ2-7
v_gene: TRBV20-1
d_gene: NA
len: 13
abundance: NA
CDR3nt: TGCAGTGCTAGAGCGGCCTATGCCTACCAGCAGTACTTC
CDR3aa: CSARAAYAYQQYF

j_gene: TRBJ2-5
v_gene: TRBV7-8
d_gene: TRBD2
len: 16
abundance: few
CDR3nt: TGTGCCAGCAGACCTAGACTAGCGGGGGGTGGGGAGACCCAGTACTTC
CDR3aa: CASRPRLAGGGETQYF

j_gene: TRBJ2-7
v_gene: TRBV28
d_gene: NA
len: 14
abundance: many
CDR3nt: TGTGCCAGCAGTTTATCTATATTCCAGGGGGAGCAGTACTTC
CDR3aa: CASSLSIFQGEQYF

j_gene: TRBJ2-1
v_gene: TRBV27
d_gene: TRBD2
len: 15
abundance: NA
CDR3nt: TGTGCCAGCAGTTTTCGGGTAGCGGGATACAATGAGCAGTTCTTC
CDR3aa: CASSFRVAGYNEQFF

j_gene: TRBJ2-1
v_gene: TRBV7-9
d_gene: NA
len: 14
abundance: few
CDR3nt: TGTGCCAGCAGCTTAGCAGGAGTGGTCTCAGAGCAGTTCTTC
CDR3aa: CASSLAGVVSEQFF

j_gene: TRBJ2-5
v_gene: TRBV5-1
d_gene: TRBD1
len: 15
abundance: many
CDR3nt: TGCGCCAGCAGCTTGGGACGACAGGGGCAAGAGACCCAGTACTTC
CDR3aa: CASSLGRQGQETQYF

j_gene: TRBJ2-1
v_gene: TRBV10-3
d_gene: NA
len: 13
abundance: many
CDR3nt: TGTGCCATCACAAAGGGGGACTACAATGAGCAGTTCTTC
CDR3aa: CAITKGDYNEQFF

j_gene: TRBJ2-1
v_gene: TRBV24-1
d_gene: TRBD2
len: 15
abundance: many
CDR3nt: TGTGCCACCAGTGACACTAGCGGAAAGTACAATGAGCAGTTCTTC
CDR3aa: CATSDTSGKYNEQFF

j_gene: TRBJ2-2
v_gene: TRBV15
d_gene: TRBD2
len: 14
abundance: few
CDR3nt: TGTGCCACCATAGCGGGGGGGAGCACCGGGGAGCTGTTTTTT
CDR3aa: CATIAGGSTGELFF

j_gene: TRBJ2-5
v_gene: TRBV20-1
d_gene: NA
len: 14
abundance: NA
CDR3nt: TGCAGTGCTAGTGGGCGGAAATTAGGAGAGACCCAGTACTTC
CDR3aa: CSASGRKLGETQYF

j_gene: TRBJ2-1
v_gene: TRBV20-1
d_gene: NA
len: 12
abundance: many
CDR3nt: TGCAGTGCTATGGGGCCCTACAATGAGCAGTTCTTC
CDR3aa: CSAMGPYNEQFF

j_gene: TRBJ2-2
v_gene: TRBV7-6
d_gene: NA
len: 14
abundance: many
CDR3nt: TGTGCCAGCAGCCTAAGGGGGTTCTCCGGGGAGCTGTTTTTT
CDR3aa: CASSLRGFSGELFF

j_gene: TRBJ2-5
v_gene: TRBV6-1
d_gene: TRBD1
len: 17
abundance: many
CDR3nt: TGTGCCAGCAGACCCGATCCGGGACAGGGATGGCTGGAGACCCAGTACTTC
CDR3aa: CASRPDPGQGWLETQYF

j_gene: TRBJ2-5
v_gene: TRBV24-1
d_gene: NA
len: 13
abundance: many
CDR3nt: TGTGCCACCAGTGATCCCCCTCAAGAGACCCAGTACTTC
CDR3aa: CATSDPPQETQYF

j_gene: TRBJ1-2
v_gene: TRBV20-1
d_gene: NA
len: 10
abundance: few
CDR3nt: TGCAGTGCTAGGTCGGAAGGCTACACCTTC
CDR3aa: CSARSEGYTF

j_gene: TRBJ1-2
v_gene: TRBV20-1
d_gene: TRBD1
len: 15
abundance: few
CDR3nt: TGCAGTGCTAGAGATAGCAGGGGGCTTGGGTATGGCTACACCTTC
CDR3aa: CSARDSRGLGYGYTF

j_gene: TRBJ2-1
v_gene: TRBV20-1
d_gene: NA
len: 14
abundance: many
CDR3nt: TGCAGTGCTAGTTTAAGGAGCTCCTACAATGAGCAGTTCTTC
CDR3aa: CSASLRSSYNEQFF

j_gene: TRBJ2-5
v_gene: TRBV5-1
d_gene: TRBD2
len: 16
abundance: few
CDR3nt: TGCGCCAGCAGCCCCTTCTCGGGGGGGGCCGGGGAGACCCAGTACTTC
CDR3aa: CASSPFSGGAGETQYF

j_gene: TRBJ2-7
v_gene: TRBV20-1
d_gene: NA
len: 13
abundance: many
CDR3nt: TGCAGTGCGGCTCGGGATAACGGATACGAGCAGTACTTC
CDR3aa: CSAARDNGYEQYF

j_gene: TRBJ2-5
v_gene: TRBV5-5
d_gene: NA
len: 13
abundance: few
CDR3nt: TGTGCCAGCAGCCGAACAGCTTCAGAGACCCAGTACTTC
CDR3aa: CASSRTASETQYF

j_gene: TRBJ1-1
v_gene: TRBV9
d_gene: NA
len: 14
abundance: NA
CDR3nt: TGTGCCAGCAGCGCCGCAACAGGGAACACTGAAGCTTTCTTT
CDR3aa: CASSAATGNTEAFF

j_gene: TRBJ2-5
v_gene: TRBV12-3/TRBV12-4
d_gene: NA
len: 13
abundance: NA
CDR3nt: TGTGCCAGCAGTTTAACGGAAAAAGAGACCCAGTACTTC
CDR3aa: CASSLTEKETQYF

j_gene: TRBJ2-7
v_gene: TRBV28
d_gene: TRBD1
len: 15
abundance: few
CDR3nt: TGTGCCAGCAGTTTAGCCGGGACAGGGGTCTTCGAGCAGTACTTC
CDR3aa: CASSLAGTGVFEQYF